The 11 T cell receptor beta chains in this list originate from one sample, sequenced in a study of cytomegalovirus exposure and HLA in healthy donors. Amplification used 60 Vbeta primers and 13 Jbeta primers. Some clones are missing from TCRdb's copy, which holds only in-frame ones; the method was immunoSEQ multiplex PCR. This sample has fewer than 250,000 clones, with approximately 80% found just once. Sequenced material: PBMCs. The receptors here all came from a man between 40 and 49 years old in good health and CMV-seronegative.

In nucleotides, the CDR3 is TGTGCCAGCAGTCAAACGGGGGACTCTACCTACGAGCAGTACTTC. Protein sequence: CASSQTGDSTYEQYF. The chain employs TRBV25-1 and TRBJ2-7; possibly TRBD2 for D (6 bases). V gave up 5 bases and J gave up 2 bases, with 16 bases separating them. The germline V gene encodes CDR1 MGHDK and CDR2 SYGVNS. This CDR3 region has 15 residues.

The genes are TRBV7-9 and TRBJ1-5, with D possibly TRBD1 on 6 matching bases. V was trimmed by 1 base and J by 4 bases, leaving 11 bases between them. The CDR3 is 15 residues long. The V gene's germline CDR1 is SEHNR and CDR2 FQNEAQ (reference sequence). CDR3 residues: CASSLGRTENQPQHF. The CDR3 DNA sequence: TGTGCCAGCAGCTTAGGAAGGACAGAAAATCAGCCCCAGCATTTT.

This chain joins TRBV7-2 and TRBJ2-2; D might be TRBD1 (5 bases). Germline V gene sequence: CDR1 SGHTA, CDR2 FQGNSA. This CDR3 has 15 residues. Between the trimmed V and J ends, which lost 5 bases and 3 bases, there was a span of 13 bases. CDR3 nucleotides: TGTGCCAGCAGCACCCAGACAGCCTACACCGGGGAGCTGTTTTTT. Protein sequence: CASSTQTAYTGELFF.

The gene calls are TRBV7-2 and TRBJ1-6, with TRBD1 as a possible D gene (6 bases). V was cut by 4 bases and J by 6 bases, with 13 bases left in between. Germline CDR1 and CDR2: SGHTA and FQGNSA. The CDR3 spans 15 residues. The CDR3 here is CASSSRTVSNSPLHF. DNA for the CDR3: TGTGCCAGCAGCTCCCGGACAGTTAGTAATTCACCCCTCCACTTT.

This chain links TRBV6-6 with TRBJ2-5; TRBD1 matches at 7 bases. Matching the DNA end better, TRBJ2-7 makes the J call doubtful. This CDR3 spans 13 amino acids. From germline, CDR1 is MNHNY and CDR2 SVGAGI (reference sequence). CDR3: CASSSDRNYEQYF. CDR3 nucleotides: TGTGCCAGCAGTTCGGACAGGAACTACGAGCAGTACTTC.

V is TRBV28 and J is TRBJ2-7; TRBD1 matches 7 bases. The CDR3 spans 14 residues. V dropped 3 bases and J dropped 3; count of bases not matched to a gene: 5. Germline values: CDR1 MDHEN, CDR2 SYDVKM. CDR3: CASSFPGQVYEQYF. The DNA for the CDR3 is TGTGCCAGCAGTTTTCCCGGACAGGTCTACGAGCAGTACTTC.

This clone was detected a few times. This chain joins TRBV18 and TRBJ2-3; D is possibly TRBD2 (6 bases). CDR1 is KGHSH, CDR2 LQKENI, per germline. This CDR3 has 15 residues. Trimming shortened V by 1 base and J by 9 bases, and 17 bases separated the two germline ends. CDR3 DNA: TGTGCCAGCTCACCACTAGCGGACCTATCCAGGACGCAGTATTTT. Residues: CASSPLADLSRTQYF.

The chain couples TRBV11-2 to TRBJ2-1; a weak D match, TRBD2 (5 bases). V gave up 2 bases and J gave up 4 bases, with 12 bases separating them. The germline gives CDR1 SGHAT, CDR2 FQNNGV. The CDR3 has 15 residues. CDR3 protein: CASSLSRGRYNEQFF. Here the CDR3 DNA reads TGTGCCAGCAGCTTATCTCGCGGGCGATACAATGAGCAGTTCTTC.

The CDR3 DNA sequence: TGTGCCAGCAGGTCTACAGGTGGAACTAATGAAAAACTGTTTTTT. It encodes CASRSTGGTNEKLFF. The chain couples TRBV28 to TRBJ1-4, with D possibly matching TRBD1 (5 bases). V lost 6 bases, J lost 1 base, and 12 bases lay in between. The CDR3 is 15 amino acids. Germline CDR1 and CDR2: MDHEN and SYDVKM.

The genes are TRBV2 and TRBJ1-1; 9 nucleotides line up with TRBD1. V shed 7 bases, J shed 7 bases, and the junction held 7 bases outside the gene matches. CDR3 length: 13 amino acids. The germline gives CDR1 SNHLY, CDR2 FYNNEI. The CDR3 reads CASINRGRGEAFF. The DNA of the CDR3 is TGTGCCAGCATTAACAGGGGGCGCGGTGAAGCTTTCTTT.

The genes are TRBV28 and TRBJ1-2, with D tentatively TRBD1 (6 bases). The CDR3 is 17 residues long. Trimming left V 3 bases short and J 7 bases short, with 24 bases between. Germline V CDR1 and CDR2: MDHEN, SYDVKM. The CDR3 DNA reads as TGTGCCAGCAGTTTTATCGGGTTAGGGGGGGGCGTCATTGGCTACACCTTC. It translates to CASSFIGLGGGVIGYTF.